This passage covers 15 T cell receptor beta chains from one sample sequenced in a study of tissue T cells after allogeneic stem cell transplantation. TCRdb's copy holds only in-frame clones and misses some; the assay was immunoSEQ multiplex PCR. The sample shows 6,500 to 10,000 clones, 45% to 60% of them seen only once. Time point in this sample: mouse harvest day 7 after allogeneic transplant. The graft held 10^6 splenic CD5+ T cells and 10^7 T-cell-depleted bone marrow cells. Source material: gut tissue. The origin of the receptors is a female BALB/c mouse given C57BL/6 T cells with graft-versus-host disease after an allogeneic hematopoietic cell transplant.

As concerns this clone: Genes and germline are mouse. Sequencing ends 1 residue short of the CDR3 end; the germline J gene provides the rest. The rearrangement links TRBV3 to TRBJ2-7; tentative D call: TRBD2 (5 bases). This CDR3 region has 14 residues. Germline V CDR1 and CDR2: SNHLY, FYNGKV (reference sequence). Trimming removed 2 bases from V and 2 bases from J, with 10 bases in between. The CDR3 sequence is CASSLRWGPYEQYF. CDR3 DNA, as far as it was read: TGTGCCAGCAGCTTAAGATGGGGTCCCTATGAACAGTAC.

Of note for this clone: Gene names follow the mouse nomenclature. The read comes to an end 1 residue before the CDR3 does, leaving the germline J gene to fill in the end. The chain is built from TRBV26 and TRBJ2-3; D is unresolved. This CDR3 comprises 14 residues. Germline lookup yields CDR1 KGHPV and CDR2 FQNQEV (reference sequence). V gave up 1 base and J gave up 1 base, with 6 bases separating them. The CDR3 DNA, read in part, is TGTGCCAGCAGTCTGTTTCAGGGTGCAGAAACGCTGTAT. The encoded protein is CASSLFQGAETLY. The entire CDR3 reads CASSLFQGAETLYF. The full variable domain, with the rest looked up from reference TRBV26 and TRBJ2-3, is NSKVIQTPRYLVKGQGQKAKMRCIPEKGHPVVFWYQQNKNNEFKFLINFQNQEVLQQIDMTEKRFSAECPSNSPCSLEIQSSEAGDSALYLCASSLFQGAETLYFGSGTRLTVL.

As regards this clone: Gene and germline names: mouse. The CDR3 end is not reached by the read, which stops 1 residue before it; the germline J gene fills it in. The rearrangement uses TRBV16 and TRBJ2-3, with 8 bases lining up with TRBD1. This CDR3 region has 14 residues. The J segment lost 6 bases and the V segment lost 2 bases, leaving 4 bases of the junction unmatched. The V gene's germline CDR1 is SGHSA and CDR2 FRNQAP. CDR3 bases read: TGTGCAAGCAGCTTACAGGGGGCAAAGGAAACGCTGTAT. Its protein is CASSLQGAKETLY. The complete CDR3 protein is CASSLQGAKETLYF.

Details on this clone: Any gene name here is a mouse gene name. The read gets to within 1 residue of the CDR3 end, and the germline J gene fills in the rest. The chain uses TRBV23 and TRBJ2-5; the DNA was not compared with TRBD1, the D call given in the table. The CDR3 runs 15 residues. Germline CDR1 KGHTA, CDR2 FQNQQP. The covered CDR3 bases are TGCTCCAGCAGTCAAGACAGGGGTTTCCAAGACACCCAGTAC. Translation: CSSSQDRGFQDTQY. The whole CDR3 protein reads CSSSQDRGFQDTQYF.

This clone was counted once. Mouse gene names apply. The read halts 1 residue ahead of the CDR3 end, with the missing end drawn from the germline J gene. The V call is TRBV31, the J call TRBJ2-3; D might be TRBD1 (6 bases). This CDR3 is built from 13 residues. Germline CDR1 reads GKSSPN; CDR2 reads SITVG. Trimming stripped 3 bases from V and 2 bases from J, with 9 bases between. This chain's CDR3 is CAWRQGDAETLYF. The covered CDR3 bases are TGTGCCTGGAGACAGGGAGATGCAGAAACGCTGTAT.

Regarding this clone: Genes and germline come from the mouse. The CDR3 end falls 1 residue outside the read, so it is completed with the germline J gene. The rearrangement joins TRBV19 to TRBJ2-7; 8 bases match TRBD1. CDR1 is FNHDT and CDR2 is SITEND in the germline V gene (reference sequence). The V and J ends lost 4 bases and 2 bases, in that order; junction bases with no gene match: 2. The CDR3 totals 13 residues. Partial CDR3 DNA: TGTGCCAGCAGTTCGGGACAGGCCTATGAACAGTAC. Its protein is CASSSGQAYEQY. The entire CDR3 sequence reads CASSSGQAYEQYF.

As regards this clone: The genes are named according to mouse. The read terminates 1 residue before the CDR3 end, so the remaining end is supplied by the germline J gene. This chain joins TRBV26 and TRBJ2-5; 10 nucleotides line up with TRBD1. Germline V gene data show CDR1 as KGHPV and CDR2 as FQNQEV (reference sequence). V trimming: 7 bases; J trimming: 6 bases; junction bases outside the gene matches: 4. The CDR3 extends over 13 amino acids. The CDR3 DNA, read in part, is TGTGCCAGCAAAAGACAGGGGGCTGACACCCAGTAC. It encodes CASKRQGADTQY. The whole CDR3 protein is CASKRQGADTQYF.

This clone rates as medium-sized (0.01 to 0.1%). Gene names refer to mouse genes. The observed sequence ends 1 residue before the CDR3 terminus, with the missing tail filled in from the germline J gene. This specimen includes other DNA sequences encoding the same CDR3. The rearrangement joins TRBV26 to TRBJ2-1; no definite D call. This CDR3 is 14 amino acids long. Germline V gives CDR1 KGHPV, CDR2 FQNQEV (reference sequence). The V end was cut by 3 bases, the J end by 2 bases, with 8 bases between. The CDR3 is CASSLRQYYAEQFF. CDR3 DNA, as far as it was read: TGTGCCAGCAGTCTCCGACAATACTATGCTGAGCAGTTC.

This clone is medium-sized (0.01 to 0.1%) within its sample. Gene names are the mouse ones. The read terminates 1 residue ahead of where the CDR3 ends, so the germline J gene completes it. The chain carries TRBV16 and TRBJ2-2, with 8 bases that match TRBD1. The V gene's germline CDR1 is SGHSA and CDR2 FRNQAP. The CDR3 totals 15 residues. The trim removed 3 bases at V and 4 bases at J, leaving 4 bases unmatched. The CDR3 bases that were read are TGTGCAAGCAGCTTTAACAGGGGGAGCACCGGGCAGCTCTAC. Amino acids: CASSFNRGSTGQLY. The entire CDR3 is CASSFNRGSTGQLYF.

Of note for this clone: Genes here carry mouse names. The CDR3 is cut off 1 residue early in the read; its end comes from the germline J gene. The gene calls are TRBV13-2 and TRBJ2-1; 7 bases agree with TRBD1. CDR1 and CDR2 (germline): NNHNN, SYGAGS (reference sequence). The V gene end was trimmed by 2 bases and the J gene end by 1 base; junction bases not matched to a gene: 3. The CDR3 runs to 15 residues. Incomplete CDR3 DNA: TGTGCCAGCGGTGAACCGGGACAGAACTATGCTGAGCAGTTC. This translates into CASGEPGQNYAEQF. Given in full, the CDR3 is CASGEPGQNYAEQFF.

Comments on this clone: Mouse germline and gene names are used. The observed sequence ends 1 residue before the CDR3 terminus, with the missing tail filled in from the germline J gene. The V and J genes are TRBV26 and TRBJ2-3; D gene uncertain. Per germline, CDR1 KGHPV and CDR2 FQNQEV (reference sequence). This CDR3 spans 13 amino acids. Between the trimmed V and J ends, which lost 4 bases and 0 bases, there was a span of 5 bases. The chain's CDR3 is CASSQTSAETLYF. The DNA read from the CDR3 is TGTGCCAGCAGTCAAACTAGTGCAGAAACGCTGTAT.

Note on this clone: Genes and germline come from the mouse. The sequenced fragment ends 1 residue before the CDR3 boundary, so the rest is inferred from the germline J gene. The rearrangement uses TRBV16 and TRBJ2-4; 7 bases align to TRBD1. The CDR3 runs to 15 residues. Unmatched junction bases numbered 5, after V lost 5 bases and J lost 0 bases. The V gene's germline CDR1 is SGHSA and CDR2 FRNQAP. The CDR3 is CASSRDRSSQNTLYF. The CDR3 DNA, read in part, is TGTGCAAGCAGCCGGGACAGATCTAGTCAAAACACCTTGTAC.

By share, this clone ranks as large. Here the gene names and germline are mouse. Read coverage stops 1 residue before the CDR3 terminus; the germline J gene supplies the remainder. This chain connects TRBV24 to TRBJ1-4; no definite D call. The CDR3 is made up of 16 amino acids. Trimming took off 0 bases at V and 6 bases at J, with 14 bases between the two ends. The germline V gene encodes CDR1 KGHTA and CDR2 FRNEEI. The covered CDR3 bases are TGTGCCAGCAGTCTGTATTACGGGGAGGAGGACGAAAGATTATTT. It translates to CASSLYYGEEDERLF. In full, the CDR3 is CASSLYYGEEDERLFF.

A word on this clone: Mouse gene names and germline throughout. The sequenced fragment ends 1 residue before the CDR3 boundary, so the rest is inferred from the germline J gene. The chain is built from TRBV26 and TRBJ2-4; D might be TRBD1 (6 bases). Germline CDR1 reads KGHPV; CDR2 reads FQNQEV (reference sequence). This CDR3 region has 14 residues. V lost 4 bases and J lost 7, with 15 bases in between. This chain's CDR3 is CASSPGTGRDTLYF. CDR3 DNA (partial): TGTGCCAGCAGTCCGGGTACAGGGAGAGACACCTTGTAC. The whole variable domain, remainder taken from reference TRBV26 and TRBJ2-4, is NSKVIQTPRYLVKGQGQKAKMRCIPEKGHPVVFWYQQNKNNEFKFLINFQNQEVLQQIDMTEKRFSAECPSNSPCSLEIQSSEAGDSALYLCASSPGTGRDTLYFGAGTRLSVL.

This clone is classed as medium-sized (0.01 to 0.1%). The listed genes are named as in mouse. The read falls 1 residue short of the CDR3 end, and the missing part is taken from the germline J gene. V and J are TRBV1 and TRBJ2-1; 8 nucleotides align to TRBD1. V shed 3 bases and J 7 bases; nucleotides not matched to a gene: 5. CDR3 length: 14 amino acids. Germline CDR1 is NSQYPW and CDR2 is LRSPGD (reference sequence). The CDR3 loop reads CTCSAQGAGAEQFF. The DNA read from the CDR3 is TGCACCTGCAGTGCCCAGGGGGCAGGGGCTGAGCAGTTC.